The entry below gives a single T cell receptor beta chain sequence along with its context. Losses at the gene ends were 0 bases for V and 0 bases for J; bases not matched to a gene: 4. The length of the CDR3 is 17 residues. Germline V lookup: CDR1 SGHVS, CDR2 FNYEAQ. This specimen belongs to a study of blood T cell repertoires in COVID-19. As processed by the authors: The authors estimated nucleated cell counts from reference gene primer amplification. TCRdb's copy holds only in-frame clones and misses some; the assay was immunoSEQ multiplex PCR. V, J and clone size derive from that table, while D and trimming were established from the DNA sequence. In the table there are fewer than 90,000 clones, over 60% of which are singletons.

The sample taken for sequencing was peripheral blood. The genes are TRBV7-6 and TRBJ1-1; 10 bases agree with TRBD1. The receptor comes from a man between 60 and 75 years old with COVID-19, enrolled during active disease. The CDR3 nucleotides are TGTGCCAGCAGCTTAGCTCCGGGACAGGGGCTGAACACTGAAGCTTTCTTT. Protein sequence: CASSLAPGQGLNTEAFF.